The rows below give T cell receptor beta chains drawn from one sample of a study of T-cell memory formation after mild COVID-19. TCRdb re-called the 5' RACE reads with MiXCR, one entry per CDR3 protein. This sample yields just under 550,000 distinct CDR3 sequences, of which 20% are seen a single time; under 15% belongs to the top ten. The sample taken for sequencing was PBMCs or a T cell subset sorted from them (not recorded which). The receptors stem from an adult woman who had mild COVID-19 (a few samples of this study predate the infection). Cell type and time point are not known. Both conserved end residues are part of each CDR3. The order of the fields is V gene, D gene, J gene, clone size, CDR3 protein, CDR3 DNA. D genes are given only for firm matches. The size field is filled for only some rows; it gives once, few, many or a size class.

V: TRBV7-9
D: .
J: TRBJ2-1
size: .
CDR3: CASSSSDRTFYNEQFF
DNA: TGTGCCAGCAGTTCCTCCGACAGGACCTTCTACAATGAGCAGTTCTTC

V: TRBV6-2/TRBV6-3
D: TRBD2
J: TRBJ2-7
size: .
CDR3: CASSHPGLAGDYEQYF
DNA: TGTGCCAGCAGCCATCCGGGACTAGCGGGGGACTACGAGCAGTACTTC

V: TRBV2
D: .
J: TRBJ2-7
size: .
CDR3: CASRIPGASYEQYF
DNA: TGTGCCAGCAGAATCCCAGGAGCCTCCTACGAGCAGTACTTC

V: TRBV20-1
D: .
J: TRBJ1-2
size: .
CDR3: CSAREQVSYGYTF
DNA: TGCAGTGCTCGGGAACAGGTCTCCTATGGCTACACCTTC

V: TRBV5-1
D: .
J: TRBJ1-2
size: few
CDR3: CASSQTLDRDYGYTF
DNA: TGCGCCAGCAGCCAGACGCTAGACAGAGACTATGGCTACACCTTC

V: TRBV24-1
D: .
J: TRBJ2-5
size: .
CDR3: CATSDMGVRGTQYF
DNA: TGTGCCACCAGTGATATGGGGGTCCGGGGGACCCAGTACTTC

V: TRBV6-1
D: .
J: TRBJ1-5
size: few
CDR3: CASSDRDKGGNQPQHF
DNA: TGTGCCAGCAGTGACAGAGACAAAGGGGGCAATCAGCCCCAGCATTTT

V: TRBV11-2
D: .
J: TRBJ2-1
size: .
CDR3: CASSRVAGSSYNEQFF
DNA: TGTGCCAGCAGTCGGGTTGCGGGCAGCTCCTACAATGAGCAGTTCTTC

V: TRBV5-6
D: TRBD1
J: TRBJ2-5
size: .
CDR3: CASRRTGRETQYF
DNA: TGTGCCAGCAGAAGGACAGGACGGGAGACCCAGTACTTC

V: TRBV7-2
D: TRBD2
J: TRBJ2-5
size: .
CDR3: CASSLISGGQTQYF
DNA: TGTGCCAGCAGCTTAATTTCGGGGGGTCAGACCCAGTACTTC

V: TRBV7-8
D: TRBD1
J: TRBJ2-1
size: .
CDR3: CASSLAATGISYNEQFF
DNA: TGTGCCAGCAGCTTAGCGGCGACAGGGATATCGTACAATGAGCAGTTCTTC

V: TRBV5-1
D: .
J: TRBJ1-1
size: .
CDR3: CASSLGRGPDTEAFF
DNA: TGCGCCAGCAGCTTGGGGAGGGGACCCGACACTGAAGCTTTCTTT

V: TRBV9
D: .
J: TRBJ2-1
size: .
CDR3: CASSVEVRGTFTNEQFF
DNA: TGTGCCAGCAGCGTAGAAGTCCGGGGCACTTTTACAAATGAGCAGTTCTTC

V: TRBV20-1
D: .
J: TRBJ2-1
size: .
CDR3: CSAARGFYNEQFF
DNA: TGCAGTGCGGCGAGGGGGTTTTACAATGAGCAGTTCTTC

V: TRBV12-3/TRBV12-4
D: .
J: TRBJ2-1
size: few
CDR3: CASRGDSGNEQFF
DNA: TGTGCCAGCCGCGGGGACAGCGGGAATGAGCAGTTCTTC

V: TRBV3-1
D: TRBD2
J: TRBJ2-5
size: .
CDR3: CASSQRASGWGETQYF
DNA: TGTGCCAGCAGCCAACGGGCTAGCGGTTGGGGGGAGACCCAGTACTTC

V: TRBV15
D: .
J: TRBJ1-2
size: .
CDR3: CATSRDLGAVESGYTF
DNA: TGTGCCACCAGCAGAGATCTGGGGGCAGTGGAAAGTGGCTACACCTTC

V: TRBV29-1
D: .
J: TRBJ2-7
size: few
CDR3: CSVGGGGVAEQYF
DNA: TGCAGCGTTGGGGGAGGAGGGGTAGCGGAGCAGTACTTC

V: TRBV13
D: .
J: TRBJ2-7
size: few
CDR3: CASSNRGSSYEQYF
DNA: TGTGCCAGCAGCAATAGGGGAAGCTCCTACGAGCAGTACTTC

V: TRBV12-3/TRBV12-4
D: TRBD1
J: TRBJ2-1
size: .
CDR3: CASSTRTGNEQFF
DNA: TGTGCCAGCAGTACTAGGACAGGGAATGAGCAGTTCTTC

V: TRBV7-2
D: TRBD1
J: TRBJ1-2
size: few
CDR3: CASSLRDRGYTF
DNA: TGTGCCAGCAGCTTAAGGGACAGAGGCTACACCTTC

V: TRBV12-3/TRBV12-4
D: .
J: TRBJ2-5
size: .
CDR3: CASSPRTEKETQYF
DNA: TGTGCCAGCAGTCCAAGGACAGAAAAAGAGACCCAGTACTTC

V: TRBV6-1
D: .
J: TRBJ1-3
size: .
CDR3: CASSEWDRNTIYF
DNA: TGTGCCAGCAGTGAATGGGACAGAAACACCATATATTTT

V: TRBV5-5
D: .
J: TRBJ1-2
size: .
CDR3: CASSPDPGAAYGYTF
DNA: TGTGCCAGCAGCCCAGACCCTGGGGCTGCCTATGGCTACACCTTC

V: TRBV29-1
D: TRBD1
J: TRBJ2-7
size: few
CDR3: CSVADRGNNEQYF
DNA: TGCAGCGTTGCCGACAGGGGGAATAACGAGCAGTACTTC

V: TRBV7-9
D: .
J: TRBJ2-5
size: many
CDR3: CASSRIGHPEGETQYF
DNA: TGTGCCAGCAGTCGCATAGGACATCCGGAAGGGGAGACCCAGTACTTC

V: TRBV4-2
D: .
J: TRBJ1-2
size: .
CDR3: CASSRAVGGSSFYGYTF
DNA: TGTGCCAGCAGCCGAGCGGTGGGGGGGTCCTCGTTCTATGGCTACACCTTC

V: TRBV5-1
D: TRBD1
J: TRBJ1-1
size: .
CDR3: CASREQGTNTEAFF
DNA: TGCGCCAGCAGGGAACAGGGGACGAACACTGAAGCTTTCTTT

V: TRBV18
D: .
J: TRBJ2-1
size: few
CDR3: CASSLRTASSYNEQFF
DNA: TGTGCCAGCTCACTAAGGACAGCGAGCTCCTACAATGAGCAGTTCTTC